This T cell receptor beta chain emerged from a study of vaccination effects on CD4 cells after COVID-19. Data came from immunoSEQ multiplex PCR; TCRdb stores just in-frame clones and leaves some out. Found here are 22,000 or so clones, approximately 72% of them singletons; the top ten hold 30% to 45%. With the ViraFEST assay, the study expanded antigen-specific CD4+ T cells using viral peptide pools, then sequenced them. On day 10 of culture, CD4+ T cells were separated out. Their SARS-CoV-2 infection, verified by PCR, occurred between March and December 2020. Two million PBMC were placed in each well, which was supplemented with roughly 10 IU/ml IL-2 and 8.5 to 10 ug/ml peptides. Turning to this clone: Its antigen is as yet unknown.

CDR3 length: 15 residues. From germline, CDR1 is KGHSH and CDR2 LQKENI. Trimming removed 3 bases at V and 5 bases at J, with 11 bases between. The sequence was obtained from a human donor who had a prior SARS-CoV-2 infection. This chain uses TRBV18 with TRBJ1-6; D is perhaps TRBD1 (5 bases). The sample was CD4+ T cells from PBMCs cultured with a peptide pool, taken before COVID-19 vaccination. The CDR3 DNA reads as TGTGCCAGCTCACCCGGGACCGCTGATAATTCACCCCTCCACTTT. Translation: CASSPGTADNSPLHF.